This is a list of T cell receptor beta chains from one sample in a study of T cells in Graves' hyperthyroidism and ophthalmopathy. Using its own MiXCR run on the multiplex PCR reads, TCRdb lists one record per CDR3 protein. The sample lists approximately 620,000 distinct CDR3 sequences; approximately 15% were seen once. Sequenced: blood. The source of these receptors is a woman aged 35 to 49 with Graves' ophthalmopathy. Each CDR3 is given with its conserved first and last residue. The order of the fields is clone size, J gene, D gene, V gene, CDR3 protein, CDR3 DNA. D genes are given only for firm matches. Expanded clones are given a class, and other clones once, few, many or no size at all.

abundance: few; j_gene: TRBJ2-2; d_gene: .; v_gene: TRBV5-1; CDR3aa: CANSFRATQDTGELFF; CDR3nt: TGCGCCAACAGCTTTAGGGCCACTCAGGACACCGGGGAGCTGTTTTTT
abundance: many; j_gene: TRBJ2-3; d_gene: TRBD1; v_gene: TRBV18; CDR3aa: CASSPQGADTQYF; CDR3nt: TGTGCCAGCTCACCACAGGGGGCGGATACGCAGTATTTT
abundance: .; j_gene: TRBJ1-6; d_gene: TRBD1; v_gene: TRBV5-1; CDR3aa: CASSLGTGDSLSSYNSPLHF; CDR3nt: TGCGCCAGCAGCCTCGGGACAGGGGACTCCTTAAGCTCCTATAATTCACCCCTCCACTTT
abundance: many; j_gene: TRBJ2-6; d_gene: .; v_gene: TRBV28; CDR3aa: CASSSTALYSGANVLTF; CDR3nt: TGTGCCAGCAGTTCGACGGCCTTATACTCTGGGGCCAACGTCCTGACTTTC
abundance: .; j_gene: TRBJ2-1; d_gene: TRBD2; v_gene: TRBV6-1; CDR3aa: CASSPDRGGGYNEQFF; CDR3nt: TGTGCCAGCAGCCCCGATCGCGGGGGGGGCTACAATGAGCAGTTCTTC
abundance: .; j_gene: TRBJ1-1; d_gene: .; v_gene: TRBV19; CDR3aa: CASSIEPWKAFF; CDR3nt: TGTGCCAGTAGTATTGAACCTTGGAAGGCTTTCTTT
abundance: many; j_gene: TRBJ1-2; d_gene: .; v_gene: TRBV30; CDR3aa: CAWSGPGRGNYGYTF; CDR3nt: TGTGCCTGGAGTGGCCCCGGCAGGGGCAACTATGGCTACACCTTC
abundance: few; j_gene: TRBJ2-3; d_gene: .; v_gene: TRBV6-2/TRBV6-3; CDR3aa: CASSYGENTDTQYF; CDR3nt: TGTGCCAGCAGTTACGGCGAGAACACAGATACGCAGTATTTT
abundance: few; j_gene: TRBJ1-2; d_gene: TRBD1; v_gene: TRBV29-1; CDR3aa: CSVATSGTGIEGYTF; CDR3nt: TGCAGCGTAGCCACCTCCGGGACAGGGATTGAGGGCTACACCTTC
abundance: few; j_gene: TRBJ2-2; d_gene: .; v_gene: TRBV3-1; CDR3aa: CASSQEGSGELFF; CDR3nt: TGTGCCAGCAGCCAAGAGGGATCCGGGGAGCTGTTTTTT
abundance: many; j_gene: TRBJ2-1; d_gene: TRBD2; v_gene: TRBV7-2; CDR3aa: CASSPPSGVHNEQFF; CDR3nt: TGTGCCAGCAGCCCTCCTAGCGGGGTACACAATGAGCAGTTCTTC
abundance: many; j_gene: TRBJ2-1; d_gene: .; v_gene: TRBV18; CDR3aa: CASSTGQDNEQFF; CDR3nt: TGTGCCAGCTCAACGGGACAAGACAATGAGCAGTTCTTC
abundance: few; j_gene: TRBJ2-1; d_gene: TRBD2; v_gene: TRBV12-3/TRBV12-4; CDR3aa: CASIGGGLVTEVDEQFF; CDR3nt: TGTGCCAGCATTGGGGGGGGGTTAGTGACAGAGGTGGATGAGCAGTTCTTC
abundance: .; j_gene: TRBJ1-2; d_gene: .; v_gene: TRBV7-9; CDR3aa: CASSYEQVDYGYTF; CDR3nt: TGTGCCAGCAGCTACGAACAAGTAGACTATGGCTACACCTTC
abundance: few; j_gene: TRBJ2-1; d_gene: .; v_gene: TRBV7-9; CDR3aa: CASSLRLNPYNEQFF; CDR3nt: TGTGCCAGCAGCTTAAGGCTCAACCCTTACAATGAGCAGTTCTTC
abundance: many; j_gene: TRBJ2-3; d_gene: .; v_gene: TRBV20-1; CDR3aa: CSARASASRSDTQYF; CDR3nt: TGCAGTGCTAGAGCGTCGGCTAGCAGGTCAGATACGCAGTATTTT
abundance: .; j_gene: TRBJ2-1; d_gene: TRBD2; v_gene: TRBV11-2; CDR3aa: CASSLGDSGATFNEQFF; CDR3nt: TGTGCCAGCAGCTTAGGGGATAGCGGGGCTACCTTCAATGAGCAGTTCTTC
abundance: few; j_gene: TRBJ2-6; d_gene: .; v_gene: TRBV12-3/TRBV12-4; CDR3aa: CASSLRRWGSGANVLTF; CDR3nt: TGTGCCAGCAGTTTACGGCGTTGGGGCTCTGGGGCCAACGTCCTGACTTTC
abundance: .; j_gene: TRBJ1-5; d_gene: TRBD1; v_gene: TRBV19; CDR3aa: CASSLTTGSYQPQHF; CDR3nt: TGTGCCAGTAGTCTAACGACAGGGTCTTATCAGCCCCAGCATTTT
abundance: few; j_gene: TRBJ2-5; d_gene: .; v_gene: TRBV5-5; CDR3aa: CASSLYGTLQYF; CDR3nt: TGTGCCAGCAGCTTGTACGGGACCCTTCAGTACTTC
abundance: many; j_gene: TRBJ2-1; d_gene: TRBD2; v_gene: TRBV28; CDR3aa: CASSLVWEGPNEQFF; CDR3nt: TGTGCCAGCAGTTTAGTGTGGGAGGGCCCCAATGAGCAGTTCTTC
abundance: few; j_gene: TRBJ2-1; d_gene: TRBD2; v_gene: TRBV5-5; CDR3aa: CASSHPLGLAGDGEQFF; CDR3nt: TGTGCCAGCAGCCACCCCCTAGGACTAGCGGGAGATGGTGAGCAGTTCTTC
abundance: .; j_gene: TRBJ2-7; d_gene: .; v_gene: TRBV5-1; CDR3aa: CASSKGTADFSYEQYF; CDR3nt: TGCGCCAGCAGCAAGGGGACGGCGGATTTCTCCTACGAGCAGTACTTC
abundance: many; j_gene: TRBJ2-7; d_gene: .; v_gene: TRBV12-3/TRBV12-4; CDR3aa: CASSLASGQGNEQYF; CDR3nt: TGTGCCAGCAGTTTAGCTTCCGGGCAGGGGAACGAGCAGTACTTC
abundance: .; j_gene: TRBJ2-1; d_gene: .; v_gene: TRBV27; CDR3aa: CASSLRILGTDYNEQFF; CDR3nt: TGTGCCAGCAGTTTACGAATCCTAGGGACCGACTACAATGAGCAGTTCTTC